This T cell receptor beta chain was observed in a study of blood T cell repertoires in COVID-19. Study overall: T cells, B-cell-depleted T cells, or PBMCs provided the cDNA or gDNA that served as material.

Original analysis: Amplification of reference gene primers was used by the study to estimate nucleated cell counts. Clones were read by immunoSEQ multiplex PCR, and TCRdb kept only the in-frame ones, dropping some. D and trimming come from the DNA, and the V and J calls and clone size come from that table. This table holds 15,000 to 20,000 clones, approximately 78% found once. Germline V gives CDR1 MNHEY, CDR2 SMNVEV (reference sequence). The CDR3 loop spans 16 amino acids. Trimming took off 7 bases at V and 11 bases at J, with 26 bases between the two ends. The sequence derives from a man aged 55 to 70 with acute or convalescent COVID-19. Sequencing was done on a sample of peripheral blood. The V and J genes are TRBV27 and TRBJ1-4; D is perhaps TRBD1 (5 bases). CDR3 residues: CASKGGWGVGTGKLFF. CDR3 nucleotides: TGTGCCAGCAAGGGAGGGTGGGGTGTAGGGACGGGGAAACTGTTTTTT.